A selection of T cell receptor beta chains follows, all from one sample in a study of human T cells and chemical hapten exposure. Using its own MiXCR run on the RACE reads, TCRdb lists one record per CDR3 protein. The sample has some 380,000 distinct CDR3 sequences; approximately 5% are singletons. The source was whole blood, collected in connection with sensitization to the hapten diphenylcyclopropenone (DPC). The receptors shown here come from a woman in her 50s with alopecia areata. Some clones in this sample may be carry-over from other donors' samples. Each CDR3 is given with its conserved first and last residue. A D gene is named only where the DNA matches it firmly. Rows may omit the clone size; those that give it use once, few, many or a size class.

V gene	D gene	clone size	J gene	CDR3 DNA	CDR3 protein
TRBV2	-	-	TRBJ2-3	TGTGCCAGCAGGACCGTGAGTAGCGGATGGGGAGATACGCAGTATTTT	CASRTVSSGWGDTQYF
TRBV5-1	-	few	TRBJ2-3	TGCGCCAGCAGCTTCTCCGCGGGGCACACAGATACGCAGTATTTT	CASSFSAGHTDTQYF
TRBV28	-	many	TRBJ2-3	TGTGCCAGCAGTTTAAGGGCAGATACGCAGTATTTT	CASSLRADTQYF
TRBV20-1	TRBD1	many	TRBJ2-5	TGCAGTGCTAGGTCTCCTCAGGGGGCCCAAGAGACCCAGTACTTC	CSARSPQGAQETQYF
TRBV29-1	TRBD1	-	TRBJ2-7	TGCAGCGCCCTGGGACAGGGGGCGCGCTACGAGCAGTACTTC	CSALGQGARYEQYF
TRBV3-1	TRBD1	many	TRBJ1-1	TGTGCCAGCAGCCAAACCGGGACAGGGCCCATGAACACTGAAGCTTTCTTT	CASSQTGTGPMNTEAFF
TRBV7-3	-	many	TRBJ2-7	TGTGCCAGCAGCCCTCAGGCGGGGCCTACCTACGAGCAGTACTTC	CASSPQAGPTYEQYF
TRBV12-3/TRBV12-4	TRBD1	-	TRBJ2-2	TGTGACAGCAGTTTTAGACAGGGCGGTACCGGGGAGCTGTTTTTT	CDSSFRQGGTGELFF
TRBV12-3/TRBV12-4	-	many	TRBJ1-5	TGTGCCAGCACCACAGGGAATCAGCCCCAGCATTTT	CASTTGNQPQHF
TRBV29-1	TRBD1	many	TRBJ1-1	TGCAGCGTTGAAGTAAGGGGGCGGAACACTGAAGCTTTCTTT	CSVEVRGRNTEAFF
TRBV20-1	TRBD1	few	TRBJ2-7	TGCAGTGCCCTAACAGGGGCGCGGATCTCCTACGAGCAGTACTTC	CSALTGARISYEQYF
TRBV12-3/TRBV12-4	TRBD1	-	TRBJ1-1	TGTGCCAGCAGTTTCCGGGACAGAAGTGACTTCTTT	CASSFRDRSDFF
TRBV7-2	-	many	TRBJ2-6	TGTGCCAGCAGCCCCAGCCGGGCGGGGGGGGCCAACGTCCTGACTTTC	CASSPSRAGGANVLTF
TRBV12-3/TRBV12-4	-	few	TRBJ1-1	TGTGCCAGCAGTTTAGGGGAGGGGGACACTGAAGCTTTCTTT	CASSLGEGDTEAFF
TRBV9	-	many	TRBJ2-4	TGTGCCAGCAGCGTAGCGGAAGGGACGGGGGAAAACATTCAGTACTTC	CASSVAEGTGENIQYF
TRBV24-1	-	many	TRBJ2-7	TGTGCCACCAGTGATGGCGTTGGAACAACGGAGTTC	CATSDGVGTTEF
TRBV24-1	-	many	TRBJ2-2	TGTGCCACCAGTGACACAGGTGACACCGGGGAGCTGTTTTTT	CATSDTGDTGELFF
TRBV30	-	many	TRBJ1-5	TGTGCCTGGAGTCCTATTCAGGGGCAGCCCCAGCATTTT	CAWSPIQGQPQHF
TRBV5-6	TRBD1	few	TRBJ1-2	TGTGCCAGCAGCTCCCAGGGTCAGGGGGTTCACTATGGCTACACCTTC	CASSSQGQGVHYGYTF
TRBV11-3	-	many	TRBJ2-1	TGTGCCAGCAGTTTACAGGACAATGAGCAGTTCTTC	CASSLQDNEQFF
TRBV4-2	-	-	TRBJ1-5	TGTGCCAGCAGCCAAGGAATCGTGAGGGACACTCACGATCTCACCAATCAGCCCCGGCATTTT	CASSQGIVRDTHDLTNQPRHF
TRBV6-2/TRBV6-3	-	many	TRBJ2-3	TGTGCCAGCAGTTCCTACCGACAGGCGACAGATACGCAGTATTTT	CASSSYRQATDTQYF
TRBV2	-	-	TRBJ2-7	TGTGCCAGCAGGAGGATCTACGGGGCCTACGAGCAGTACTTC	CASRRIYGAYEQYF
TRBV5-1	TRBD1	-	TRBJ2-7	TGCGCCAGCAGCTTCGGGACAGGAGAATCCGAGCAGTACTTC	CASSFGTGESEQYF
TRBV7-9	-	many	TRBJ1-1	TGTGCCAGCAGCTCTAGTCAGGATACGAACACTGAAGCTTTCTTT	CASSSSQDTNTEAFF
TRBV29-1	-	few	TRBJ2-1	TGCAGCGTTGAGTCCAGGGCCGGCGAGCAGTTCTTC	CSVESRAGEQFF
TRBV7-3	TRBD2	many	TRBJ2-3	TGTGCCAGCAGCCCCCCTAGCGGGGAAGCGGCAGATACGCAGTATTTT	CASSPPSGEAADTQYF
TRBV6-5	-	many	TRBJ2-7	TGTGCCACCAGACTAGTAGTGGGGACCTACGAGCAGTACTTC	CATRLVVGTYEQYF
TRBV20-1	TRBD2	many	TRBJ2-7	TGCAGTGCTAGAGAGTTAGCGGGACTCTCCACCTACGAGCAGTACTTC	CSARELAGLSTYEQYF
TRBV20-1	-	few	TRBJ2-3	TGCAGTGCTAGAGGCGGCAGGGACTCAAGCACAGATACGCAGTATTTT	CSARGGRDSSTDTQYF
TRBV27	TRBD1	many	TRBJ1-4	TGTGCCAGCAGCTCCGTGGGACAGGGTAGTGAAAAACTGTTTTTT	CASSSVGQGSEKLFF
TRBV28	-	many	TRBJ2-7	TGTGCCAGCAGCAACTTCGGGGACTCAGCCCACGAGCAGTACTTC	CASSNFGDSAHEQYF
TRBV20-1	-	few	TRBJ1-1	TGCAGTGCTAGAGATCAGGGCGAGGCTTTCTTT	CSARDQGEAFF
TRBV28	-	many	TRBJ1-1	TGTGCCAGCAGTTTTCTGGGGGCGATAGCTGAAGCTTTCTTT	CASSFLGAIAEAFF
TRBV29-1	TRBD1	few	TRBJ2-1	TGCAGCGTTGAGGGACAGCTCTACAATGAGCAGTTCTTC	CSVEGQLYNEQFF
TRBV19	-	-	TRBJ2-7	TGTGCCAGTAGTCTCGCCTTTAGGCCTTCCTACGAGCAGTACTTC	CASSLAFRPSYEQYF
TRBV20-1	-	many	TRBJ1-3	TGCAGTGCTAGAGATCAACGGGCCTCTGGAAACACCATATATTTT	CSARDQRASGNTIYF
TRBV7-8	-	few	TRBJ2-3	TGTGCCAGCAGCAACGCGGGGACAGATACGCAGTATTTT	CASSNAGTDTQYF
TRBV28	-	many	TRBJ1-4	TGTGCCAGCAGTGCCAGTGTGGAAAAACTGTTTTTT	CASSASVEKLFF
TRBV6-2/TRBV6-3	-	many	TRBJ1-2	TGTGCCAGCAGTTATGCCGGACGGATTAACTATGGCTACACCTTC	CASSYAGRINYGYTF
TRBV15	-	many	TRBJ1-3	TGTGCCACCAGCAGAGAGGCCCGAGACTCTGGAAACACCATATATTTT	CATSREARDSGNTIYF
TRBV29-1	-	-	TRBJ1-1	TGCAGCGTTGAAGGACTTGGGAGTTTCTTT	CSVEGLGSFF
TRBV7-2	TRBD1	many	TRBJ1-6	TGTGCCAGCAGTTCAGACAGGGGAACGGCCAATTCACCCCTCCACTTT	CASSSDRGTANSPLHF
TRBV3-1	-	-	TRBJ2-5	TGTGCCAGCAGCCAAAATGATTTGGAGACCCAGTACTTC	CASSQNDLETQYF
TRBV7-2	TRBD1	many	TRBJ1-4	TGTGCCAGCAGCCTACCGACAGGGGGCAATGAAAAACTGTTTTTT	CASSLPTGGNEKLFF
TRBV29-1	-	few	TRBJ1-2	TGCAGCGTTCATCCGGGGGGCGGCTATGGCTACACCTTC	CSVHPGGGYGYTF
TRBV12-3/TRBV12-4	-	many	TRBJ1-3	TGTGCCAGCAGCCTTCTCACCATATATTTT	CASSLLTIYF
TRBV28	-	many	TRBJ2-1	TGTGCCAGCAGTTGGACTCCGACTCTAAATGAGCAGTTCTTC	CASSWTPTLNEQFF
TRBV3-1	-	few	TRBJ2-7	TGTGCCAGCAGCCAAGGCTGGGTGCGGAACGAGCAGTACTTC	CASSQGWVRNEQYF
TRBV20-1	TRBD2	many	TRBJ2-7	TGCAGTGCTAGGACAAGGACTAGCTTATCCGAGCAGTACTTC	CSARTRTSLSEQYF
TRBV12-3/TRBV12-4	TRBD1	many	TRBJ1-1	TGTGCCAGCAGTTCGACAGGGATCCCTGAAGCTTTCTTT	CASSSTGIPEAFF
TRBV2	TRBD1	-	TRBJ2-3	TGTGCCAGCATGGGAAGGACAGGGCAGCAGTATTTT	CASMGRTGQQYF
TRBV4-1	-	-	TRBJ2-7	TGCGCCAGCAGCCCCGACCCGACCTACGAGCAGTACTTC	CASSPDPTYEQYF
TRBV27	-	-	TRBJ1-6	TGTGCCAGCAGTTATGGCAGGGGAGGAGGACCCCTCCACTTT	CASSYGRGGGPLHF
TRBV5-4	-	few	TRBJ2-7	TGTGCCAGCAGCCCGACCCCGCGGGACTCCTACGAGCAGTACTTC	CASSPTPRDSYEQYF
TRBV12-3/TRBV12-4	TRBD1	many	TRBJ1-4	TGTGCCAGCAGTTTGACAGGGCCTAATGAAAAACTGTTTTTT	CASSLTGPNEKLFF
TRBV24-1	-	few	TRBJ2-2	TGTGCCACCAGTGATCTGAAAAGGGGAACTACCGGGGAGCTGTTTTTT	CATSDLKRGTTGELFF
TRBV18	TRBD2	few	TRBJ2-7	TGTGCCAGCTCACTTGCTAGCGGCGGGACCTACGAGCAGTACTTC	CASSLASGGTYEQYF
TRBV3-1	TRBD1	many	TRBJ2-6	TGTGCCAGCAGCCAAGGGACAGGGGGCGCTGGGGCCAACGTCCTGACTTTC	CASSQGTGGAGANVLTF